This TCR beta chain was captured in a study of T cells in Graves' hyperthyroidism and ophthalmopathy. Exclusion criteria comprised uncontrolled infection, other autoimmune disease, pregnancy or lactation. Study results and caveats: Model predictions of ophthalmopathy came a median about 6.3 months before onset. Most thyroid clonotypes expanded above 0.001 appeared in blood too.

CDR3 length: 11 amino acids. Germline CDR1 and CDR2: KGHDR and SFDVKD. With 8 bases removed from V and 6 bases from J, the gap between germline ends came to 6 bases. There were TCR beta CDR3 regions amplified from RNA transcripts. HTBI primers were used for first-round RT-PCR of the TCR CDR3. TCRdb reprocessed the multiplex PCR reads with MiXCR, giving one entry per CDR3 protein. The profile shows over 450,000 distinct CDR3 sequences, 17% of them singletons. Note on this clonotype: No antigen is known for it.

This TCR was recovered from a young woman with Graves' ophthalmopathy. The sequenced material came from blood. V is TRBV24-1 and J is TRBJ2-2; maybe TRBD2 (5 bases). The CDR3 region is CATKAAGELFF. The DNA for the CDR3 is TGTGCCACCAAAGCGGCCGGGGAGCTGTTTTTT.